The T cell receptor beta chain described here comes from a study of blood T cells in healthy people across ages. Then a second PCR, running roughly 7 to 11 cycles, was carried out with a sample-barcoded 5' primer and a J-beta primer mix. One entry per CDR3 protein results from TCRdb running MiXCR on the 5' RACE reads. This table holds approximately 1.5 million distinct CDR3 sequences, approximately 32% found once. This CDR3 spans 14 amino acids. Germline CDR1 is KGHSH and CDR2 is LQKENI. Trimming shortened V by 6 bases and J by 6 bases, and 12 bases separated the two germline ends. Source material: blood. This chain connects TRBV18 to TRBJ1-6; D call uncertain. This TCR was sampled from a woman in her twenties or thirties in good health. CDR3 region: CASSPWEGNSPLHF. Here the CDR3 DNA reads TGTGCCAGCTCTCCATGGGAGGGTAATTCACCCCTCCACTTT.